Below, 22 T cell receptor beta chains from the same sample are listed, as sequenced in a study of blood T cells in healthy people across ages. Next came a second PCR, run for roughly 6 to 11 cycles, which used a sample-barcoded 5' primer along with a J-beta primer mix. TCRdb called the 5' RACE reads again in MiXCR, with one record for every CDR3 protein. The sample gives 920,000 or so distinct CDR3 sequences, 40% to 50% of which show up once; approximately 17% is in the top ten. The specimen sequenced was blood. These receptors were obtained from a woman aged 55 to 70 in good health.

J is TRBJ2-5 and V is TRBV7-9; TRBD2 aligns across 11 bases. Trimming at V came to 4 bases and at J to 1 base, leaving 17 bases not matched to a gene. The CDR3 totals 20 residues. The germline gives CDR1 SEHNR, CDR2 FQNEAQ (reference sequence). The CDR3 spells CASSSYRLAGGPPSQETQYF. DNA of the CDR3: TGTGCCAGCAGCTCGTACCGATTAGCGGGAGGGCCCCCCTCCCAAGAGACCCAGTACTTC.

The CDR3 DNA is TGTGCCAGCAGTGTCCAGCGGGGAAGCACAGATACGCAGTATTTT. Its translation is CASSVQRGSTDTQYF. The chain has TRBV6-1 and TRBJ2-3; 7 positions match TRBD2. Germline CDR1 reads MNHNS; CDR2 reads SASEGT. This CDR3 region has 15 residues. V gave up 4 bases and J gave up 0 bases; unmatched junction bases: 4.

The J gene is TRBJ1-6, the V gene TRBV5-8; no definite D call. CDR1 SGHTS and CDR2 YDEGEE come from the germline V gene. The CDR3 covers 14 residues. V was cut by 7 bases and J by 2 bases, with 10 bases left in between. The CDR3 sequence: CASFKSAYNSPLHF. The CDR3 DNA sequence: TGTGCCAGCTTTAAAAGCGCCTATAATTCACCCCTCCACTTT.

Worth noting for this clonotype: This may come from a read error, since a much larger clone is one base off. This rearrangement joins TRBV7-2 to TRBJ2-7, with TRBD1 matching 8 bases. The CDR3 has 12 amino acids. From germline, CDR1 is SGHTA and CDR2 FQGNSA. The CDR3 nucleotides are TGTGTCAGCAGCCAGTGGGACAGGGAGCAGTACTTC. Translating gives CVSSQWDREQYF.

The gene calls are TRBV9 and TRBJ2-3; TRBD1 or TRBD2 may be the D gene (5 bases each). The V end was cut by 4 bases, the J end by 1 base, with 16 bases between. In germline, CDR1 is SGDLS, CDR2 YYNGEE. There are 16 residues in the CDR3. Written as DNA, the CDR3 is TGTGCCAGCAGCCCCGGGACGCGCCAAGGCACAGATACGCAGTATTTT. This translates into CASSPGTRQGTDTQYF.

The table lists this clonotype with a few counts. V is TRBV29-1 and J is TRBJ2-2; the D gene is possibly TRBD1 (5 bases). Germline loops: CDR1 SQVTM, CDR2 ANQGSEA. CDR3 length: 13 residues. Trimming stripped 4 bases from V and 6 bases from J, with 12 bases between. CDR3 nucleotide sequence: TGCAGCGTTGCCAGGGTGGCGGCCGGGGAGCTGTTTTTT. This codes for CSVARVAAGELFF.

Of note for this clonotype: A much larger clone is a single base away; this may be a read error. The CDR3 region has the DNA TGCAGCGTTGTTTGGGGCAGGCAGTACTTC. Translation: CSVVWGRQYF. V usage is TRBV29-1 and J usage is TRBJ2-7, with D perhaps TRBD1 (5 bases). Trimming removed 4 bases from V and 9 bases from J, with 10 bases in between. Germline CDR1 reads SQVTM; CDR2 reads ANQGSEA. This CDR3 comprises 10 residues.

The chain couples TRBV28 to TRBJ2-2; D is unresolved. This CDR3 has 14 amino acids. Trimming removed 3 bases from V and 5 bases from J, with 10 bases in between. CDR1 is MDHEN, CDR2 SYDVKM, per germline. The CDR3 DNA is TGTGCCAGCAGTTTTCCCCTACCTACCGGGGAGCTGTTTTTT. Residues: CASSFPLPTGELFF.

This chain joins TRBV29-1 and TRBJ2-4; the D gene is possibly TRBD1 (5 bases). The J call is in doubt because the DNA end fits TRBJ2-7 better. The CDR3 has 12 amino acids. Per the germline V gene, CDR1 is SQVTM and CDR2 is ANQGSEA. In DNA form, the CDR3 reads TGCAGCGTTGAAGCTCAGGGCTACGAGCAGTACTTC. Amino acids: CSVEAQGYEQYF.

The chain employs TRBV20-1 and TRBJ2-3; 9 bases are a match to TRBD2. The ends lost 2 bases at V and 6 bases at J; junction bases unmatched: 6. The V gene's germline CDR1 is DFQATT and CDR2 SNEGSKA (reference sequence). The CDR3 consists of 14 residues. DNA of the CDR3: TGCAGTGCTAGACATAGCGGGGGTCCCGATACGCAGTATTTT. Translated, it gives CSARHSGGPDTQYF.

The chain is built from TRBV5-1 and TRBJ2-3, with 7 bases fitting TRBD2. Unmatched junction bases numbered 9, after V lost 1 base and J lost 4 bases. Germline V gene sequence: CDR1 SGHRS, CDR2 YFSETQ. The CDR3 totals 16 residues. CDR3 sequence: CASSLQVSGRADTQYF. The CDR3 region has the DNA TGCGCCAGCAGCTTGCAGGTTAGCGGGCGGGCAGATACGCAGTATTTT. Based on the CDR3 plus reference TRBV5-1 and TRBJ2-3, the full variable domain is KAGVTQTPRYLIKTRGQQVTLSCSPISGHRSVSWYQQTPGQGLQFLFEYFSETQRNKGNFPGRFSGRQFSNSRSEMNVSTLELGDSALYLCASSLQVSGRADTQYFGPGTRLTVL.

The V and J genes are TRBV6-5 and TRBJ2-1, with 11 nucleotides matching TRBD2. The CDR3 runs 14 residues. Germline V gene lookup returns CDR1 MNHEY and CDR2 SVGAGI. V shed 8 bases and J 9 bases; nucleotides not matched to a gene: 9. In DNA form, the CDR3 reads TGTGCCAGCGCCGGGGGTAGCGGGAGGGGTGAGCAGTTCTTC. It yields the protein CASAGGSGRGEQFF.

About this clonotype: A much larger clonotype is one base distant, so this may be a read error. The chain employs TRBV6-6 and TRBJ2-4; D not resolved. The better agreement between TRBJ2-7 and the DNA end casts doubt on the J call. CDR3 length equals 12 residues. Germline lookup yields CDR1 MNHNY and CDR2 SVGAGI (reference sequence). The CDR3 DNA reads as TGTGCCAGCAGTTACAGTACCAACGAGCAGTACTTC. It encodes CASSYSTNEQYF.

The rearrangement links TRBV11-2 to TRBJ2-1; D possibly corresponds to TRBD2 (6 bases). This CDR3 is 15 amino acids long. Trimming took 5 bases from V and 5 from J, leaving 16 bases between them. Germline CDR1 and CDR2: SGHAT and FQNNGV. CDR3 in amino acids: CASSLGGDPNNEQFF. The CDR3 nucleotides read TGTGCCAGCAGCCTTGGAGGGGACCCCAACAATGAGCAGTTCTTC.

The gene calls are TRBV7-9 and TRBJ1-1, with unresolved D. V was trimmed by 1 base and J by 1 base, leaving 10 bases between them. The CDR3 totals 15 residues. From germline, CDR1 is SEHNR and CDR2 FQNEAQ (reference sequence). The DNA of the CDR3 is TGTGCCAGCAGCTTAGTGTCGGGAGAGAACACTGAAGCTTTCTTT. Amino acid sequence: CASSLVSGENTEAFF.

In the case of this clonotype: Since a much larger clone is just one base distant, this may be a read error. The chain employs TRBV3-1 and TRBJ2-4; D gene ambiguous. Germline CDR1 reads LGHDT; CDR2 reads YNNKEL (reference sequence). CDR3 length: 12 amino acids. As DNA, the CDR3 is TGTGCCAGCAGCCATTCCACCTACGAGCAGCACTTC. Translation gives CASSHSTYEQHF.

This clonotype was detected only a few times. The chain is built from TRBV20-1 and TRBJ2-7; no definite D call. Germline values: CDR1 DFQATT, CDR2 SNEGSKA (reference sequence). There are 14 residues in the CDR3. Trimming took 1 base from V and 6 from J, leaving 16 bases between them. CDR3 region: CSARAYRTACEQYF. CDR3 sequence (DNA): TGCAGTGCTAGAGCTTACCGGACCGCTTGCGAGCAGTACTTC.

The genes are TRBV3-1 and TRBJ2-5, with 7 bases fitting TRBD2. After removal of 3 bases from V and 5 bases from J, the junction contained 15 bases not matched to a gene. The CDR3 length is 17 residues. Germline lookup yields CDR1 LGHDT and CDR2 YNNKEL (reference sequence). CDR3 sequence reads: CASSHVREGVIGETQYF. CDR3 coding DNA: TGTGCCAGCAGCCACGTGAGGGAGGGTGTCATAGGGGAGACCCAGTACTTC.

This clonotype showed up just once. The chain employs TRBV29-1 and TRBJ1-1; D possibly corresponds to TRBD1 (5 bases). Germline V lookup: CDR1 SQVTM, CDR2 ANQGSEA. The CDR3 covers 13 residues. Trimming stripped 5 bases from V and 3 bases from J, with 13 bases between. The CDR3 DNA is TGCAGCGTTCAGGCCGGAGGGGACACTGAAGCTTTCTTT. Residues: CSVQAGGDTEAFF.

Concerning this clonotype itself: An end of the junction differs from the germline gene, which may be a read error. The chain carries TRBV27 and TRBJ1-5; 7 bases match TRBD1. The CDR3 has 13 residues. The V gene's germline CDR1 is MNHEY and CDR2 SMNVEV (reference sequence). CDR3 bases: TGTGCCAGCAGTGTATCGACAGGGTCAGCCCAGCATTTT. Its translation: CASSVSTGSAQHF.

On this clonotype: A clone one base away is much larger, so this may be a read error. This chain joins TRBV11-1 and TRBJ2-4, with a weak D call TRBD1 (5 bases). Germline assignment: CDR1 SGHAT and CDR2 FQDESV (reference sequence). Trimming left V 8 bases short and J 0 bases short, with 8 bases between. This CDR3 is built from 13 residues. The CDR3 spells CASGQGAKNIQYF. DNA for the CDR3: TGTGCCAGCGGCCAGGGAGCCAAAAACATTCAGTACTTC.

The gene calls are TRBV2 and TRBJ2-5; 9 bases match TRBD1. This CDR3 is 14 amino acids long. The germline V gene has CDR1 SNHLY and CDR2 FYNNEI. The J segment lost 6 bases and the V segment lost 4 bases, leaving 6 bases of the junction unmatched. CDR3 DNA sequence: TGTGCCAGCAGTGCACAGGGGGCTAGTAAGACCCAGTACTTC. Residues: CASSAQGASKTQYF.